These 18 T cell receptor beta chains originate from one sample sequenced in a study of CD8+CD57+ T cells in acquired aplastic anemia. TCR beta VDJ and CDR3 profiles were obtained from a genomic DNA template. One entry per CDR3 protein, called by TCRdb with MiXCR from the reads. The data contain about 120,000 distinct CDR3 sequences, 45% to 60% of them seen just once; the ten biggest clones take up 25% to 35%. In patients chosen for sequencing, flow cytometry had shown CD8+CD57+ cell expansion. Sequencing was performed on sorted CD4+, CD8+, or CD8+CD57+ T cells (not recorded which) from PBMCs. These receptors were obtained from a human donor with aplastic anemia.

This clonotype has only a few counts. This may stem from a read error, because a much larger clone lies one nucleotide away. The chain employs TRBV7-3 and TRBJ2-2, with D perhaps matching TRBD1 (5 bases). V was pared by 1 base and J by 6 bases, with 6 bases between. This CDR3 has 13 residues. Looked up from germline, CDR1 is SGHTA and CDR2 is FQGTGA. The CDR3 region is CASSLIGAGELFF. In DNA form, the CDR3 reads TGTGCCAGCAGCTTAATAGGGGCCGGGGAGCTGTTTTTT. Combining the CDR3 with reference TRBV7-3 and TRBJ2-2 gives the whole variable domain GAGVSQTPSNKVTEKGKYVELRCDPISGHTALYWYRQSLGQGPEFLIYFQGTGAADDSGLPNDRFFAVRPEGSVSTLKIQRTERGDSAVYLCASSLIGAGELFFGEGSRLTVL.

This chain uses TRBV7-2 with TRBJ1-2, with D perhaps matching TRBD1 (5 bases). V shed 5 bases and J shed 4 bases, with 17 bases lying between them. CDR3 length: 15 residues. Per the germline V gene, CDR1 is SGHTA and CDR2 is FQGNSA. In nucleotides, the CDR3 is TGTGCCAGCAGCCTACTAAGGGGTGAGACCTATGGCTACACCTTC. Protein sequence: CASSLLRGETYGYTF.

The gene calls are TRBV29-1 and TRBJ1-1; TRBD1 might be the D (6 bases). Looked up from germline, CDR1 is SQVTM and CDR2 is ANQGSEA. This CDR3 spans 14 amino acids. Trimming stripped 2 bases from V and 3 bases from J, with 13 bases between. The CDR3 DNA follows: TGCAGCGTTGAACCCCGACAGGCGGACACTGAAGCTTTCTTT. This gives the protein CSVEPRQADTEAFF. The full variable domain, rest sourced from reference TRBV29-1 and TRBJ1-1, is SAVISQKPSRDICQRGTSLTIQCQVDSQVTMMFWYRQQPGQSLTLIATANQGSEATYESGFVIDKFPISRPNLTFSTLTVSNMSPEDSSIYLCSVEPRQADTEAFFGQGTRLTVV.

In this sample, this clonotype turned up many times. The chain links TRBV12-3 or TRBV12-4 to TRBJ2-7; D ambiguous. The CDR3 spans 12 residues. Trimming left V 6 bases short and J 5 bases short, with 11 bases between. The CDR3 is CASSPGPHEQYF. CDR3 in DNA: TGTGCCAGCAGCCCGGGCCCCCACGAGCAGTACTTC.

The rearrangement links TRBV20-1 to TRBJ2-1, with TRBD1 matching over 7 bases. This CDR3 has 15 amino acids. Germline V gene lookup returns CDR1 DFQATT and CDR2 SNEGSKA (reference sequence). The J segment lost 4 bases and the V segment lost 2 bases, leaving 8 bases of the junction unmatched. CDR3 residues: CSARKAGTDYNEQFF. Written as DNA, the CDR3 is TGCAGTGCTAGAAAAGCCGGGACAGATTACAATGAGCAGTTCTTC.

This clonotype was detected a few times. V gene TRBV6-1 combines with J gene TRBJ2-1; 8 bases are shared with TRBD2. Germline CDR1 MNHNS, CDR2 SASEGT. The CDR3 covers 15 residues. J lost 8 bases, V lost 2 bases, and 8 bases had no gene match. The chain's CDR3 is CASSERTGGTDEQFF. CDR3 sequence (DNA): TGTGCCAGCAGTGAAAGGACGGGGGGGACTGATGAGCAGTTCTTC.

This clonotype was seen a handful of times. V gene TRBV19 combines with J gene TRBJ1-2, with D possibly being TRBD1 (5 bases). Trimming pared 5 bases from V and 5 bases from J, leaving 6 bases between. The CDR3 contains 11 residues. Germline CDR1 reads LNHDA; CDR2 reads SQIVND (reference sequence). DNA of the CDR3: TGTGCCAGTAGTCCAGGGTATGGCTACACCTTC. This gives the protein CASSPGYGYTF.

This clonotype was seen many times. The chain joins TRBV7-6 to TRBJ1-2, with D maybe TRBD1 (5 bases). Looked up from germline, CDR1 is SGHVS and CDR2 is FNYEAQ. This CDR3 has 14 residues. V shed 0 bases and J shed 4 bases, with 9 bases lying between them. CDR3 DNA: TGTGCCAGCAGCTTAGCGCACAGGTCCTATGGCTACACCTTC. It yields the protein CASSLAHRSYGYTF.

This clonotype was seen at least ten times. The CDR3 bases are TGTGCCAGCAGCCAAGGAGAAGCCCCGCTCGAGCAGTACTTC. Translated: CASSQGEAPLEQYF. The rearrangement links TRBV4-2 to TRBJ2-7; the D is unclear. The CDR3 length is 14 residues. Germline V gene lookup returns CDR1 LGHNA and CDR2 YNFKEQ. Trimming cost V 1 base and J 6 bases, with 13 bases left between them.

This clonotype came up many times. The chain carries TRBV5-5 and TRBJ2-7; a possible D gene is TRBD1 (6 bases). From germline, CDR1 is SGHKS and CDR2 YYEKEE (reference sequence). V lost 3 bases to trimming and J lost 6 bases, with 10 bases between them. The CDR3 spans 12 residues. CDR3 sequence: CASSWTDFEQYF. In nucleotides, the CDR3 is TGTGCCAGCAGCTGGACAGATTTCGAGCAGTACTTC.

This clonotype was recorded many times. The chain has TRBV11-3 and TRBJ2-7; no reliable D call. Trimming cost V 1 base and J 0 bases, with 4 bases left between them. The germline gives CDR1 SGHNT, CDR2 YENEEA. The CDR3 has 13 amino acids. CDR3 sequence reads: CASSLANSYEQYF. CDR3 sequence (DNA): TGTGCCAGCAGCTTAGCTAACTCCTACGAGCAGTACTTC.

The chain uses TRBV7-8 and TRBJ1-4; D is uncertain. The V and J ends lost 4 bases and 6 bases respectively, with 6 bases between them. Germline values: CDR1 SGHVS, CDR2 FQNEAQ. The CDR3 is 12 residues long. The CDR3 reads CASSSGDEKLFF. CDR3 nucleotides: TGTGCCAGCAGCTCGGGAGATGAAAAACTGTTTTTT.

The CDR3 loop is CASSPTPAGAVTDTQYF. CDR3 DNA: TGTGCCAGCAGCCCTACACCAGCGGGAGCCGTCACAGATACGCAGTATTTT. The J gene is TRBJ2-3, the V gene TRBV4-2; 8 bases are shared with TRBD2. In germline, CDR1 is LGHNA, CDR2 YNFKEQ. V lost 4 bases, J lost 2 bases, and 11 bases stayed unmatched. The CDR3 is made up of 17 amino acids.

This clonotype was seen once. The J gene is TRBJ1-1, the V gene TRBV29-1; TRBD1 agrees at 12 bases. V lost 7 bases to trimming and J lost 0 bases; unmatched junction nucleotides: 12. CDR3 size: 17 residues. Germline V gives CDR1 SQVTM, CDR2 ANQGSEA. CDR3 sequence reads: CSAWDRGQWVMNTEAFF. CDR3 coding DNA: TGCAGCGCCTGGGACAGGGGGCAGTGGGTGATGAACACTGAAGCTTTCTTT.

In this sample, this clonotype turned up a few times. A much more abundant neighbour one base away suggests this may be a read error. The genes are TRBV12-3 or TRBV12-4 and TRBJ2-5; D not resolved. Trimming removed 7 bases at V and 4 bases at J, with 10 bases between. The CDR3 has 12 residues. CDR3 nucleotides: TGTGCCAGCACCGCTGGAAGAGAGACCCAGTACTTC. It encodes CASTAGRETQYF.

This clonotype was picked up a small number of times. This chain joins TRBV15 and TRBJ1-2, with unresolved D. Per the germline V gene, CDR1 is LNHNV and CDR2 is YYDKDF (reference sequence). Deletions cut 0 bases from V and 2 bases from J, with 1 base between. This CDR3 is built from 12 residues. The chain's CDR3 is CATSRDNYGYTF. CDR3 nucleotide sequence: TGTGCCACCAGCAGAGACAACTATGGCTACACCTTC.

The V call is TRBV7-6, the J call TRBJ1-1, with 8 bases matching TRBD1. Losses at the gene ends were 3 bases for V and 0 bases for J; bases not matched to a gene: 9. The CDR3 totals 17 residues. Germline assignment: CDR1 SGHVS and CDR2 FNYEAQ. The CDR3 loop is CASSLTPGGRMNTEAFF. CDR3 sequence (DNA): TGTGCCAGCAGCTTGACCCCAGGGGGCAGGATGAACACTGAAGCTTTCTTT.

The gene calls are TRBV24-1 and TRBJ1-2; the D gene is possibly TRBD1 (6 bases). Germline V gene data show CDR1 as KGHDR and CDR2 as SFDVKD. The CDR3 is made up of 13 amino acids. V was clipped by 5 bases and J by 6 bases, with 12 bases between them. In DNA form, the CDR3 reads TGTGCCACCAGTGCCAACAGGGATCATGGCTACACCTTC. It translates to CATSANRDHGYTF.